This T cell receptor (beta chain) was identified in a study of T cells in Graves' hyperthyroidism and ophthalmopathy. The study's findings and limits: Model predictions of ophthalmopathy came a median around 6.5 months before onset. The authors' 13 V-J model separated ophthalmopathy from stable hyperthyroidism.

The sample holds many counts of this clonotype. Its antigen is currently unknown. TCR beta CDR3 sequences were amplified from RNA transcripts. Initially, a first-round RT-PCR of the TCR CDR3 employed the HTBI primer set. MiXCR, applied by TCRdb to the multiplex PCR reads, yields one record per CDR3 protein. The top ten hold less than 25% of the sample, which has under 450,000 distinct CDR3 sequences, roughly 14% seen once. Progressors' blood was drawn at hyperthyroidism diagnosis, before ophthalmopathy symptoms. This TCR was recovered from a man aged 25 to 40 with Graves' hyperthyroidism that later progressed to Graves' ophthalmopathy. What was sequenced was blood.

This CDR3 is CASSGVGGDTGELFF. The CDR3 DNA is TGCGCCAGCAGCGGTGTCGGGGGGGACACCGGGGAGCTGTTTTTT. The rearrangement links TRBV5-1 to TRBJ2-2; TRBD2 matches at 8 bases. CDR1 SGHRS and CDR2 YFSETQ come from the germline V gene. The CDR3 is made up of 15 amino acids. J gave up 3 bases and V 4 bases, and 5 bases lay outside the gene matches.